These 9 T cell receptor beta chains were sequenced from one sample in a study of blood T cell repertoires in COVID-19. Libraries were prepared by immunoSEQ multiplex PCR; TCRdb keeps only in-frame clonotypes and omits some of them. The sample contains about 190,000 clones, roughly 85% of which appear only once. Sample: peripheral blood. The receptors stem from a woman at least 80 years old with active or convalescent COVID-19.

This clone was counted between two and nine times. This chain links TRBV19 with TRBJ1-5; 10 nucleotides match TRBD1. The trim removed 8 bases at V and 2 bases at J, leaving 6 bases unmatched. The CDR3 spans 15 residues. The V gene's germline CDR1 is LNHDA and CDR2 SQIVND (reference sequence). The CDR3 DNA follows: TGTGCCAGTCGACAGGGGGCGTTTGGCAATCAGCCCCAGCATTTT. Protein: CASRQGAFGNQPQHF. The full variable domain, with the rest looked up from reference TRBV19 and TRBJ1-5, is DGGITQSPKYLFRKEGQNVTLSCEQNLNHDAMYWYRQDPGQGLRLIYYSQIVNDFQKGDIAEGYSVSREKKESFPLTVTSAQKNPTAFYLCASRQGAFGNQPQHFGDGTRLSIL.

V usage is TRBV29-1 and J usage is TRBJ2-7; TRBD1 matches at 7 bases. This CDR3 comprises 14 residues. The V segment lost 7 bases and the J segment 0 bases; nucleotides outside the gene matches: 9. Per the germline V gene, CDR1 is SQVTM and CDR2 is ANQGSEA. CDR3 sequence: CSAKSTGVSYEQYF. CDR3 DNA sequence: TGCAGCGCCAAATCAACAGGGGTCTCCTACGAGCAGTACTTC.

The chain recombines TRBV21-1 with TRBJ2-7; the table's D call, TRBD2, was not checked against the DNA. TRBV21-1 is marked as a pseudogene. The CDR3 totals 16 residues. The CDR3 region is CASSTLYDGIDYEQYF. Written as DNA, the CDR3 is TGTGCCAGCAGCACCTTATATGACGGGATCGACTACGAGCAGTACTTC.

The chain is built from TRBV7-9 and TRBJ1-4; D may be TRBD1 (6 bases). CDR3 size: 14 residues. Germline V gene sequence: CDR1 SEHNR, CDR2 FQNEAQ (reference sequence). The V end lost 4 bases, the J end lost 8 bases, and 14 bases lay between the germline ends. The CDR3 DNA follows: TGTGCCAGCAGCTCATCAGAGGGACACGAAAAACTGTTTTTT. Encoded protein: CASSSSEGHEKLFF.

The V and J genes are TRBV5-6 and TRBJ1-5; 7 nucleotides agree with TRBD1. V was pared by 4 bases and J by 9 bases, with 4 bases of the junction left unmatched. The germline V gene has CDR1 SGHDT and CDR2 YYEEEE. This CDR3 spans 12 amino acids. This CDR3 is CASSISGGPQHF. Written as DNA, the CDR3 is TGTGCCAGCAGCATTTCAGGGGGGCCCCAGCATTTT.

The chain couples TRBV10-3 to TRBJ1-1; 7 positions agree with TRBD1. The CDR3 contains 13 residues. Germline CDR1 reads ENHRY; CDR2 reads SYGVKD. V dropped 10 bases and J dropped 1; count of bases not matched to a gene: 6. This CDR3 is CATSGTENTEAFF. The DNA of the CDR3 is TGTGCCACCTCCGGGACAGAGAACACTGAAGCTTTCTTT.

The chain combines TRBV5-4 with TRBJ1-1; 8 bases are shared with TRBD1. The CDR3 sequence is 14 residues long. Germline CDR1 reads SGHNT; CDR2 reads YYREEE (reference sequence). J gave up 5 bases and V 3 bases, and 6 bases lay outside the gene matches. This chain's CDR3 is CASSSQGARTEAFF. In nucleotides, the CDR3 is TGTGCCAGCAGCTCCCAGGGGGCTCGGACTGAAGCTTTCTTT.

The CDR3 nucleotides read TGTGCCACCAGCGATGCACGACAGGGAAAAAATGGCTACACCTTC. Its translation: CATSDARQGKNGYTF. This chain joins TRBV24-1 and TRBJ1-2, with 7 bases identical to TRBD1. Trimming removed 7 bases from V and 6 bases from J; junction bases left unmatched: 13. Germline V CDR1 and CDR2: KGHDR, SFDVKD. This CDR3 has 15 amino acids.

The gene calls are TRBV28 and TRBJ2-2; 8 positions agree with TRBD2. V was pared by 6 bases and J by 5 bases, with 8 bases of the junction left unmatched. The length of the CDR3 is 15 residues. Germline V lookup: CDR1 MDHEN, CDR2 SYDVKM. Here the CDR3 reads CASRPATGGTGELFF. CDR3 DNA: TGTGCCAGCAGACCCGCGACGGGGGGGACCGGGGAGCTGTTTTTT.